The TCR beta chain described here comes from a study of blood T cell repertoires in COVID-19. Method: immunoSEQ multiplex PCR; TCRdb's copy keeps in-frame clones and lacks some. The data show about 310,000 clones, 85% seen once. The CDR3 covers 14 residues. CDR1 and CDR2 (germline): LGHDT, YNNKEL (reference sequence). The V end lost 7 bases, the J end lost 3 bases, and 15 bases lay between the germline ends. The V call is TRBV3-1 (or the pseudogene TRBV3-2), the J call TRBJ1-1, with a possible D match to TRBD1 (5 bases). The sample taken for sequencing was PBMCs or T cells enriched from blood (not recorded which). This TCR came from a woman in her 30s who had been exposed to COVID-19. The CDR3 is CASTRAGGDTEAFF. The CDR3, as DNA: TGTGCCAGCACACGAGCGGGGGGGGACACTGAAGCTTTCTTT.